The entry below describes one TCR beta chain. The CDR3 sequence is 14 residues long. Clones were read by immunoSEQ multiplex PCR, and TCRdb kept only the in-frame ones, dropping some. The sample contains roughly 5,700 clones, around 80% of which appear only once. The data originate from a study of immune cell composition in non-small cell lung cancer. Study overall: Histologic subtype was mainly adenocarcinoma or squamous cell carcinoma.

The specimen was lung tumor tissue. This chain links TRBV7-5 with TRBJ2-3; TRBD2, the table's D call, was not compared with the DNA. TRBV7-5 is marked as a pseudogene. This TCR was sampled from a human donor with non-small cell lung cancer. CDR3 DNA sequence: TGTGCCAGAAGCCAGCGACTAGATCCGGATACGCAGTATTTT. It translates to CARSQRLDPDTQYF.